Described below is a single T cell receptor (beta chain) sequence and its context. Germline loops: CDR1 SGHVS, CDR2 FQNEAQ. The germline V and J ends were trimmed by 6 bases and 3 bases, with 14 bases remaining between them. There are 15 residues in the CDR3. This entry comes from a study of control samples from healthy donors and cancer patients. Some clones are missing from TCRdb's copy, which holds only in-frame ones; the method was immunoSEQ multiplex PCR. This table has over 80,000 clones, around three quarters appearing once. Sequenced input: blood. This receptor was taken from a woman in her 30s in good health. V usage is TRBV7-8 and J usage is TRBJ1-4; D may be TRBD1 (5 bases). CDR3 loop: CASSLFGGANEKLFF. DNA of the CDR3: TGTGCCAGCAGTCTCTTCGGGGGGGCTAATGAAAAACTGTTTTTT.